These 7 T cell receptor beta chains were all obtained from the same sample, sequenced in a study of shared clonotypes between healthy human individuals. CD8 cells classed as naive were CD45RO-negative and positively selected for CCR7, excluding terminally differentiated effector memory CD45RA+ cells. Clones were sequenced by immunoSEQ multiplex PCR, and TCRdb holds only the in-frame ones, with some missing. The sample contains millions of clones, about 94% of which appear only once. The sample taken for sequencing was naive CD8+ T cells sorted from blood. All receptors come from a man between 18 and 29 years old in good health.

In the case of this clone: This sample includes further DNA sequences coding for the same CDR3. The chain employs TRBV5-4 and TRBJ2-7; maybe TRBD1 (6 bases). V was pared by 4 bases and J by 0 bases, with 11 bases between. This CDR3 spans 14 amino acids. Germline V gene sequence: CDR1 SGHNT, CDR2 YYREEE (reference sequence). Here the CDR3 DNA reads TGTGCCAGCAGCACAGACAGGAGCTCCTACGAGCAGTACTTC. Amino acid sequence: CASSTDRSSYEQYF. The full variable domain, its missing parts supplied by reference TRBV5-4 and TRBJ2-7, is ETGVTQSPTHLIKTRGQQVTLRCSSQSGHNTVSWYQQALGQGPQFIFQYYREEENGRGNFPPRFSGLQFPNYSSELNVNALELDDSALYLCASSTDRSSYEQYFGPGTRLTVT.

Of note for this clone: Additional DNA sequences in this sample encode the identical CDR3. The rearrangement uses TRBV10-2 and TRBJ2-7; D is undetermined. CDR3 size: 11 residues. Trimming stripped 3 bases from V and 2 bases from J, with 2 bases between. Germline V CDR1 and CDR2: WSHSY, SAAADI. The CDR3 loop reads CASSDTYEQYF. The DNA of the CDR3 is TGCGCCAGCAGTGATACCTACGAGCAGTACTTC.

The genes are TRBV9 and TRBJ2-3, with TRBD2 matching 7 bases. The germline V gene encodes CDR1 SGDLS and CDR2 YYNGEE. The CDR3 consists of 15 residues. Unmatched junction bases numbered 4, after V lost 3 bases and J lost 0 bases. The CDR3, as DNA: TGTGCCAGCAGCGCGACTAGCTTCAGCACAGATACGCAGTATTTT. This translates into CASSATSFSTDTQYF.

The rearrangement uses TRBV25-1 and TRBJ2-7; 16 bases are shared with TRBD2. The CDR3 covers 18 residues. Germline V CDR1 and CDR2: MGHDK, SYGVNS. Germline trimming cut 3 bases from V and 6 bases from J; bases unmatched to any gene: 11. CDR3 in amino acids: CASSDSGTSGRAFREQYF. CDR3 DNA sequence: TGTGCCAGCAGTGATTCCGGGACTAGCGGGAGGGCCTTCCGCGAGCAGTACTTC.

This chain joins TRBV7-8 and TRBJ2-5; TRBD2 aligns across 8 bases. In germline, CDR1 is SGHVS, CDR2 FQNEAQ. The CDR3 sequence is 17 residues long. The J segment lost 3 bases and the V segment lost 5 bases, leaving 14 bases of the junction unmatched. The CDR3 loop reads CASSPGGRGIGEETQYF. CDR3 DNA: TGTGCCAGCAGCCCGGGGGGGCGCGGCATCGGCGAAGAGACCCAGTACTTC.

In its sample, this clone was seen once. V is TRBV29-1 and J is TRBJ2-3; no reliable D call. The germline gives CDR1 SQVTM, CDR2 ANQGSEA. The CDR3 is made up of 14 amino acids. Between the trimmed V and J ends, which lost 7 bases and 0 bases, there was a span of 14 bases. The DNA for the CDR3 is TGCAGCGCGGTCGAGACTTCTAGCACAGATACGCAGTATTTT. Its translation is CSAVETSSTDTQYF.

This clone was counted a single time. CDR3 sequence: CASSQGDYTSYEQYF. CDR3 nucleotide sequence: TGCGCCAGCAGCCAGGGGGACTATACCTCCTACGAGCAGTACTTC. The V and J genes are TRBV4-1 and TRBJ2-7; the match to TRBD2 covers 7 bases. CDR1 and CDR2 (germline): MGHRA, YSYEKL. The ends lost 3 bases at V and 0 bases at J; junction bases unmatched: 5. The CDR3 covers 15 residues.